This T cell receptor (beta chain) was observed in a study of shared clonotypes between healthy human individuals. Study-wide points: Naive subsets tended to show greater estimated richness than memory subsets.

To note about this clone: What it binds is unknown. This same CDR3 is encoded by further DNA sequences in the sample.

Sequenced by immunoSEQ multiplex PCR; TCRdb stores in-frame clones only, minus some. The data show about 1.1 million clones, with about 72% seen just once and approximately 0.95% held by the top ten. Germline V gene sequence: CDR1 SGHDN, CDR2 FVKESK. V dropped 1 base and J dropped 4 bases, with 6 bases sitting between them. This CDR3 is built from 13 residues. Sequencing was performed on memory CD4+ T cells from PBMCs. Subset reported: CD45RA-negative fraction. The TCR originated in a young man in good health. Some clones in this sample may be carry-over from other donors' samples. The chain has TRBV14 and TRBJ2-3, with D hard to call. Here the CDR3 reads CASSQGGPDTQYF. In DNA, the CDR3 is TGTGCCAGCAGCCAAGGTGGCCCAGATACGCAGTATTTT.